The present T cell receptor (beta chain) was sequenced within a study of cytomegalovirus exposure and HLA in healthy donors. The PCR contained 60 Vbeta and 13 Jbeta primers. The method was immunoSEQ multiplex PCR; TCRdb's version includes in-frame clones alone and lacks a portion of them. The sample has roughly 120,000 clones, roughly 14% seen once. This CDR3 spans 14 amino acids. Losses at the gene ends were 5 bases for V and 4 bases for J; bases not matched to a gene: 7. Germline V gene sequence: CDR1 SGHVS, CDR2 FQNEAQ. The specimen was PBMCs. The J gene is TRBJ2-7, the V gene TRBV7-8; 8 bases fit TRBD2. This TCR came from a woman between 18 and 29 years old in good health and CMV-seronegative. The CDR3 region is CASSLTGLGYEQYF. DNA of the CDR3: TGTGCCAGCAGCCTGACGGGACTAGGGTACGAGCAGTACTTC.